This T cell receptor (beta chain) emerged from a study of cytomegalovirus exposure and HLA in healthy donors. Notes on the study in general: Presence/absence analyses rested on an assumption that sequencing depth was roughly uniform across donors. Upon later analysis, HLA-associated TCR beta chains proved more clonally expanded than other, equally common chains.

With 60 Vbeta and 13 Jbeta primers, the PCR was carried out. The table came from immunoSEQ multiplex PCR; TCRdb's copy has only in-frame clones and leaves some out. The repertoire holds approximately 130,000 clones, with approximately 75% as singletons. Looked up from germline, CDR1 is MNHEY and CDR2 is SVGAGI. This CDR3 has 14 amino acids. V lost 2 bases and J 1 base, leaving 8 bases between the germline ends. This clone was found a few times. As yet, its antigen is unknown. The chain is built from TRBV6-5 and TRBJ1-1, with TRBD1 as a possible D gene (5 bases). The material sequenced was PBMCs. This sequence was found in a man in his fifties in good health and CMV-seropositive. This CDR3 reads CASSYGGSNTEAFF. CDR3 in DNA: TGTGCCAGCAGTTACGGGGGGTCGAACACTGAAGCTTTCTTT.